This T cell receptor beta chain was captured in a study of T cell responses to AZD1222 COVID-19 vaccine. Germline values: CDR1 SGHTA, CDR2 FQGNSA. Trimming pared 1 base from V and 0 bases from J, leaving 6 bases between. The CDR3 totals 14 residues. Sequenced by immunoSEQ multiplex PCR; TCRdb stores in-frame clones only, minus some. The top ten hold under 1.5% of the sample, which has some 100,000 clones, about nine tenths seen once. Material: peripheral blood, obtained on day 0 of AZD1222 vaccination. The chain carries TRBV7-2 and TRBJ1-1; the D is unclear. This clonotype was sampled from an adult in good health. This chain's CDR3 is CASSLGRLNTEAFF. The CDR3 DNA reads as TGTGCCAGCAGCTTAGGGAGGTTGAACACTGAAGCTTTCTTT.